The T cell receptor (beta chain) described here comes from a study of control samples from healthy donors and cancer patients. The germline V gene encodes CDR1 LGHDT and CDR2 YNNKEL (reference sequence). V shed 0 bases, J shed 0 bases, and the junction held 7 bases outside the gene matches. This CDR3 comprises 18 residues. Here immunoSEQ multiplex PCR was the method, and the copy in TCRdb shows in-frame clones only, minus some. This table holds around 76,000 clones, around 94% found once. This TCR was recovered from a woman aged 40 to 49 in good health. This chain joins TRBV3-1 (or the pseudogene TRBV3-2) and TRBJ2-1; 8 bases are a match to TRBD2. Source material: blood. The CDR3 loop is CASSQDLPAGDSYNEQFF. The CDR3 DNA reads TGTGCCAGCAGCCAAGATCTTCCAGCGGGGGACTCCTACAATGAGCAGTTCTTC.